Described below is a single T cell receptor (beta chain) sequence and its context. Antigen unknown. From germline, CDR1 is SEHNR and CDR2 FQNEAQ (reference sequence). V dropped 5 bases and J dropped 8; count of bases not matched to a gene: 12. The CDR3 sequence is 16 residues long. TCRdb itself ran the reads through MiXCR, one entry per CDR3 protein. The sample records 55,000 to 85,000 distinct CDR3 sequences, 20% being singletons. These data come from a study of T cell repertoires in cytomegalovirus infection. Study information: HLA-B-restricted CMV epitopes that are well studied were used alongside recently identified HLA-C-restricted ones. Public TCR beta signatures indicated both CMV infection and matching HLA type.

General observations from the study: HLA-C-restricted CMV clonotypes gave the most frequent clonotype in two of eight donors. Accumulated public TCR beta family frequency recognized individuals carrying CMV together with the relevant HLA.

Here the sequenced sample was CD8+ T cells from cultured PBMCs, taken from culture after CMV antigen stimulation. This sequence was found in a human donor in good health (CMV status not recorded). Some clones in this sample may be carry-over from other donors' samples. The rearrangement joins TRBV7-9 to TRBJ2-1; 10 bases are a match to TRBD1. CDR3 protein: CASSPRTGGYKDEQFF. CDR3 bases: TGTGCCAGCAGCCCCCGGACAGGGGGTTACAAGGATGAGCAGTTCTTC.